This is a list of T cell receptor beta chains from one sample in a study of cytomegalovirus exposure and HLA in healthy donors. The table came from immunoSEQ multiplex PCR; TCRdb's copy has only in-frame clones and leaves some out. The data show about 49,000 clones, roughly 93% seen once. What was sequenced was PBMCs. The receptors come from a man younger than 35 in good health and CMV-seronegative. The CDR3 runs from the conserved cysteine through the conserved F or W. The D gene is left open where the match is weak. Size values are once, few and many counts, or a class for expanded clones, and some rows have none.

size: NA
J: TRBJ2-4
D: NA
length: 15
V: TRBV12-5
CDR3: CASGLRTGVKNIQYF
DNA: TGTGCTAGTGGTTTAAGGACTGGAGTCAAAAACATTCAGTACTTC

size: NA
J: TRBJ2-1
D: NA
length: 15
V: TRBV6-5
CDR3: CASSYGGTSYNEQFF
DNA: TGTGCCAGCAGTTACGGCGGGACCTCCTACAATGAGCAGTTCTTC

size: NA
J: TRBJ2-1
D: TRBD2
length: 19
V: TRBV5-6
CDR3: CASSPMGTFGTSGIAEQFF
DNA: TGTGCCAGCAGCCCGATGGGGACATTCGGGACTAGCGGGATAGCTGAGCAGTTCTTC

size: NA
J: TRBJ2-7
D: TRBD2
length: 15
V: TRBV6-1
CDR3: CASSEKTSGSYEQYF
DNA: TGTGCCAGCAGTGAGAAGACTAGCGGGAGCTACGAGCAGTACTTC

size: NA
J: TRBJ2-2
D: NA
length: 15
V: TRBV12-5
CDR3: CASGLLQGSTGELFF
DNA: TGTGCTAGTGGTTTGCTCCAGGGGAGTACCGGGGAGCTGTTTTTT

size: NA
J: TRBJ2-2
D: TRBD1
length: 20
V: TRBV4-1
CDR3: CASSQEGQGDWGEGSGELFF
DNA: TGCGCCAGCAGCCAAGAGGGACAGGGGGATTGGGGGGAGGGCAGCGGGGAGCTGTTTTTT

size: NA
J: TRBJ2-1
D: TRBD2
length: 14
V: TRBV29-1
CDR3: CSVGTSGIGDEQFF
DNA: TGCAGCGTCGGGACTAGCGGGATAGGCGATGAGCAGTTCTTC

size: NA
J: TRBJ2-7
D: TRBD1
length: 14
V: TRBV15
CDR3: CATSRGQKSYEQYF
DNA: TGTGCCACCAGCAGGGGACAGAAAAGCTACGAGCAGTACTTC

size: NA
J: TRBJ2-7
D: NA
length: 14
V: TRBV4-1
CDR3: CASSQGGLQFGWYF
DNA: TGCGCCAGCAGCCAGGGGGGGCTCCAATTTGGGTGGTACTTC

size: NA
J: TRBJ2-2
D: NA
length: 13
V: TRBV25-1
CDR3: CASRGPSAGELFF
DNA: TGTGCCAGCAGGGGGCCTTCCGCCGGGGAGCTGTTTTTT

size: NA
J: TRBJ2-7
D: TRBD1
length: 15
V: TRBV28
CDR3: CASSGAGTGFYEQYF
DNA: TGTGCCAGCAGCGGCGCCGGGACAGGATTCTACGAGCAGTACTTC

size: NA
J: TRBJ2-1
D: NA
length: 12
V: TRBV5-6
CDR3: CASSLELNEQFF
DNA: TGTGCCAGCAGCTTGGAACTCAATGAGCAGTTCTTC

size: NA
J: TRBJ1-1
D: NA
length: 13
V: TRBV4-1
CDR3: CASSQDGPSEAFF
DNA: TGCGCCAGCAGCCAAGATGGGCCAAGTGAAGCTTTCTTT

size: NA
J: TRBJ2-1
D: TRBD2
length: 16
V: TRBV4-1
CDR3: CASSLSGTSGREEQFF
DNA: TGCGCCAGCAGCCTATCCGGGACTAGCGGGAGAGAAGAGCAGTTCTTC

size: NA
J: TRBJ2-1
D: TRBD2
length: 12
V: TRBV30
CDR3: CAWRASGGEQFF
DNA: TGTGCCTGGAGGGCTAGCGGGGGGGAGCAGTTCTTC

size: once
J: TRBJ2-1
D: TRBD2
length: 16
V: TRBV9
CDR3: CASSTSGSGIYNEQFF
DNA: TGTGCCAGCAGCACCAGTGGGAGCGGGATCTACAATGAGCAGTTCTTC

size: NA
J: TRBJ1-2
D: TRBD1
length: 17
V: TRBV7-8
CDR3: CASSRPLWDRGNYGYTF
DNA: TGTGCCAGCAGCCGACCTTTATGGGACAGGGGAAACTATGGCTACACCTTC

size: once
J: TRBJ2-7
D: NA
length: 13
V: TRBV11-2
CDR3: CASSLGQSYEQYF
DNA: TGTGCCAGCAGCTTAGGGCAGTCGTACGAGCAGTACTTC

size: NA
J: TRBJ2-3
D: TRBD2
length: 15
V: TRBV28
CDR3: CASSSVAGGLDTQYF
DNA: TGTGCCAGCAGTTCGGTAGCGGGAGGGTTAGATACGCAGTATTTT

size: once
J: TRBJ1-4
D: TRBD1
length: 16
V: TRBV27
CDR3: CASSLGTGGGHEKLFF
DNA: TGTGCCAGCAGTTTAGGGACAGGGGGGGGGCATGAGAAACTGTTTTTT

size: NA
J: TRBJ2-5
D: TRBD1
length: 15
V: TRBV19
CDR3: CASSTGTGVAETQYF
DNA: TGTGCCAGTAGTACGGGGACAGGGGTGGCGGAGACCCAGTACTTC

size: NA
J: TRBJ1-3
D: NA
length: 17
V: TRBV5-1
CDR3: CASSLGPRGERGNTIYF
DNA: TGCGCCAGCAGCCTCGGACCAAGGGGTGAGAGAGGAAACACCATATATTTT

size: NA
J: TRBJ2-1
D: NA
length: 11
V: TRBV28
CDR3: CASSNYNEQFF
DNA: TGTGCCAGCAGCAACTACAATGAGCAGTTCTTC

size: NA
J: TRBJ2-4
D: TRBD1
length: 13
V: TRBV6-8
CDR3: CASRGQVGDIQYF
DNA: TGTGCCAGCAGGGGACAGGTAGGGGACATTCAGTACTTC